One and the same sample provided the 9 T cell receptor beta chains below, sequenced in a study of blood T cells in healthy people across ages. It was with a sample-barcoded 5' primer and a J-beta primer mix that a second PCR of about 7 to 12 cycles was run. MiXCR, run by TCRdb on the 5' RACE reads, gives a single entry per CDR3 protein. Of over 500,000 distinct CDR3 sequences listed, under 65% are singletons. The sequenced sample consisted of blood. These receptors originate from a woman older than 75 in good health.

Points on this clonotype: Given a much more abundant clone one base away, this may be a read error. The chain links TRBV30 to TRBJ2-7; D is undetermined. The CDR3 extends over 12 amino acids. Germline lookup yields CDR1 GTSNPN and CDR2 SVGIG (reference sequence). As DNA, the CDR3 is TGTGCCTGGACAGCAAACTCCTACGAGCGGTACTTC. Amino acid sequence: CAWTANSYERYF.

This chain uses TRBV12-5 with TRBJ2-1, with TRBD1 as a possible D gene (5 bases). The germline CDR1 and CDR2 sequences are LGHNT and FRNRAP. The V and J ends lost 4 bases and 7 bases respectively, with 8 bases between them. The CDR3 contains 12 residues. CDR3 DNA: TGTGCTAGTGGTTACAGGCATAATGAGCAGTTCTTC. This gives the protein CASGYRHNEQFF.

The chain uses TRBV20-1 and TRBJ2-6; D ambiguous. The CDR3 totals 14 residues. CDR1 is DFQATT and CDR2 is SNEGSKA in the germline V gene (reference sequence). V lost 2 bases to trimming and J lost 4 bases, with 9 bases between them. CDR3 sequence (DNA): TGCAGTGCTAGACAGGAACAAGGGGCCAACGTCCTGACTTTC. Amino acid sequence: CSARQEQGANVLTF.

The rearrangement joins TRBV29-1 to TRBJ2-5; D possibly uses TRBD1 or TRBD2 (5 bases each). V lost 3 bases and J lost 11, with 19 bases in between. The CDR3 loop spans 13 amino acids. Per the germline V gene, CDR1 is SQVTM and CDR2 is ANQGSEA. The CDR3 bases are TGCAGCGTTGAGGTTTCAGGGTTTGGGGAGCAGTACTTC. It specifies CSVEVSGFGEQYF.

The V and J genes are TRBV20-1 and TRBJ2-1; no clear D. Germline CDR1 and CDR2: DFQATT and SNEGSKA (reference sequence). The CDR3 loop spans 13 amino acids. Deletions cut 5 bases from V and 0 bases from J, with 8 bases between. CDR3 in amino acids: CSAPESSYNEQFF. The DNA for the CDR3 is TGCAGTGCTCCAGAGAGCTCCTACAATGAGCAGTTCTTC.

The chain couples TRBV21-1 to TRBJ1-3. TRBV21-1 is annotated as a pseudogene. This CDR3 is built from 12 residues. As DNA, the CDR3 is TGTGCCAGCAGCAAACAACGAAACACCATATATTTT. Amino acid sequence: CASSKQRNTIYF.

The chain carries TRBV3-1 and TRBJ1-1; perhaps TRBD1 as D (5 bases). V gave up 1 base and J gave up 9 bases, with 9 bases separating them. CDR3 length equals 12 residues. Per the germline V gene, CDR1 is LGHDT and CDR2 is YNNKEL (reference sequence). CDR3 loop: CASSQGGGKAFF. The CDR3 DNA reads TGTGCCAGCAGCCAAGGCGGGGGTAAAGCTTTCTTT.

Comment on this clonotype: Since a much larger clone is just one base distant, this may be a read error. The conserved final phenylalanine or tryptophan is absent from the CDR3, which likely points to a read error. The V and J genes are TRBV29-1 and TRBJ2-1; tentatively, D is TRBD1 (6 bases). CDR3 length equals 12 residues. The V gene lost 4 bases and the J gene lost 4 bases, with 8 bases spanning the gap. Germline CDR1 SQVTM, CDR2 ANQGSEA. The CDR3 DNA reads as TGCAGCGTTGGAGGGGGATACAATGAGCAGTTCTTA. It is translated as CSVGGGYNEQFL.

The CDR3 region is CSASGGTTYEQYF. CDR3 nucleotides: TGCAGTGCTAGTGGGGGCACCACCTACGAGCAGTACTTC. This rearrangement joins TRBV20-1 to TRBJ2-4; possible D gene TRBD1, 6 bases. The J call may not be correct, given that the DNA end is closer to TRBJ2-7. Per germline, CDR1 DFQATT and CDR2 SNEGSKA (reference sequence). CDR3 length: 13 residues.